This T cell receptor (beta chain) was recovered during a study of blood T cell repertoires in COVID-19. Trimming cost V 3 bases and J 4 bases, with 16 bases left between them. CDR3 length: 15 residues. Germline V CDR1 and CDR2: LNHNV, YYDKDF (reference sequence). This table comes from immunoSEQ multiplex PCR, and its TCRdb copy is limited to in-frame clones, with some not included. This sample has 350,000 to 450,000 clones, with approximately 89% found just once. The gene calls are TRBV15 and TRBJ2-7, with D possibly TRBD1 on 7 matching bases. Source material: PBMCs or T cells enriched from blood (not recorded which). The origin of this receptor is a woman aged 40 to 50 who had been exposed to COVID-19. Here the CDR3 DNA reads TGTGCCACCAGCAGTTACAAGGAGGGGGCTTACGAGCAGTACTTC. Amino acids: CATSSYKEGAYEQYF.